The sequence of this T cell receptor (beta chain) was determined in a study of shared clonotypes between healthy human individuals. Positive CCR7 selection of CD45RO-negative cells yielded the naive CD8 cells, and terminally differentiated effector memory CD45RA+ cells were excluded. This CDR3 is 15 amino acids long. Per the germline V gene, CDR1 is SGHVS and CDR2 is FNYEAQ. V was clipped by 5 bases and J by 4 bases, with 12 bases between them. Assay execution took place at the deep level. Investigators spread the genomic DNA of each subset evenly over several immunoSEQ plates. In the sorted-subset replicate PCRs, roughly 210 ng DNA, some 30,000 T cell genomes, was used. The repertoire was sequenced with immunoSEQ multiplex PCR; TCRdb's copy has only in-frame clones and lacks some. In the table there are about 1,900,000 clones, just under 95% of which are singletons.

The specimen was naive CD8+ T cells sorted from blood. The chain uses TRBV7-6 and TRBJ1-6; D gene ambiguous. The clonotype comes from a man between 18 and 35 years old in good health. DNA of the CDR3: TGTGCCAGCAGCCCCGCGGGAGATTATAATTCACCCCTCCACTTT. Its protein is CASSPAGDYNSPLHF.